This T cell receptor beta chain was found in a study of T cell repertoires in cytomegalovirus infection. Across the study: Evidence of both CMV infection and a matching HLA type came from public TCR beta signatures. General study results and limits: HLA-C-restricted CMV clonotypes gave the most frequent clonotype in two of eight donors.

CDR1 MNHEY and CDR2 SVGEGT come from the germline V gene. J gave up 5 bases and V 2 bases, and 8 bases lay outside the gene matches. The CDR3 consists of 16 residues. TCRdb used MiXCR to reprocess the reads, holding one entry per CDR3 protein. The data contain around 530,000 distinct CDR3 sequences, approximately 25% of them singletons. Of note for this clonotype: Its antigen is currently unknown.

The sequence was obtained from a human donor in good health (CMV status not recorded). Some clones in this sample may be carry-over from other donors' samples. Sequencing was done on a sample of PBMCs. The V gene is TRBV6-2 or TRBV6-3, the J gene TRBJ2-2; TRBD2 matches 7 bases. DNA for the CDR3: TGTGCCAGCAGTTACGTCATGGGCGGGGGAACCGGGGAGCTGTTTTTT. This translates into CASSYVMGGGTGELFF.